This T cell receptor (beta chain) was observed in a study of radiation and T cells in renal cell carcinoma. Study as a whole: Nephrectomy followed 15 Gy stereotactic body radiation by 4 weeks. Study results and limitations: Without pretreatment biopsies, baseline tumor clonotype presence was undetermined.

Assay: immunoSEQ multiplex PCR; the TCRdb copy retains only in-frame clones and omits some. The data show over 85,000 clones, over 75% seen once. CDR3 length: 16 amino acids. Trimming pared 4 bases from V and 0 bases from J, leaving 15 bases between. As concerns this clone: The antigen is not known.

Noted time point: baseline pretreatment blood. The treatment denotes: 15 Gy SBRT to primary tumor, nephrectomy 4 weeks later. Blood was sampled at baseline, 2 weeks and 4 weeks after SBRT. Clear cell pathology was present in this patient's renal cell carcinoma. This sample comprised blood, obtained from a patient whose treatment included radiotherapy and nephrectomy. This rearrangement joins TRBV5-3 to TRBJ2-3, with D uncertain. TRBV5-3 is an ORF; its function is uncertain. The source is a man in his sixties with renal cell carcinoma. The DNA of the CDR3 is TGTGCCAGAAGCCCGGGCTCCGAACATAGCACAGATACGCAGTATTTT. The encoded protein is CARSPGSEHSTDTQYF.